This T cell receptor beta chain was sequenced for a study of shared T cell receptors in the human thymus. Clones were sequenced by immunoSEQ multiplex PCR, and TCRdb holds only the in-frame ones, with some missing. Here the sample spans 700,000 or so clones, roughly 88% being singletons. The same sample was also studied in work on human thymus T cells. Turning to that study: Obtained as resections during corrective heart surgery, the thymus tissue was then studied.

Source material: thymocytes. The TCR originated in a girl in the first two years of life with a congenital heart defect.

The CDR3 DNA is TGTGCCAGCAGCCAAATCACCTATTCGGATGAGCAGTTCTTC. This encodes CASSQITYSDEQFF. This chain joins TRBV4-2 and TRBJ2-1; D ambiguous. Germline V gene data show CDR1 as LGHNA and CDR2 as YNFKEQ. The ends were cut back, 2 bases at V and 8 bases at J, with 13 bases in the middle. CDR3 size: 14 residues.